This entry lists 2 T cell receptor beta chains sequenced from one sample in a study of blood T cells in healthy people across ages. With a J-beta primer mix and a sample-barcoded 5' primer, a second PCR ran roughly 6 to 11 cycles. TCRdb reprocessed the 5' RACE reads with MiXCR, giving one entry per CDR3 protein. The sample includes 1.2 million to 1.5 million distinct CDR3 sequences, approximately 63% seen only once; the top ten take under 8.5%. The sample consisted of blood. All receptors come from a man between 18 and 29 years old in good health.

This clonotype was detected only a few times. The genes are TRBV7-2 and TRBJ2-7, with a weak D call TRBD1 (5 bases). Per germline, CDR1 SGHTA and CDR2 FQGNSA. There are 17 residues in the CDR3. V was trimmed by 4 bases and J by 0 bases, leaving 19 bases between them. For the CDR3, the DNA is TGTGCCAGCAGCTCCCAAAGCAGGGCACGCCACTCCTACGAGCAGTACTTC. Its translation is CASSSQSRARHSYEQYF.

V is TRBV11-1 and J is TRBJ2-7, with 7 nucleotides matching TRBD1. The V segment lost 2 bases and the J segment 2 bases; nucleotides outside the gene matches: 6. The CDR3 spans 15 residues. The germline V gene has CDR1 SGHAT and CDR2 FQDESV (reference sequence). The chain's CDR3 is CASSLTHRGPYEQYF. The CDR3 nucleotides read TGTGCCAGCAGCTTAACACACAGGGGCCCCTACGAGCAGTACTTC.